The sequence of this T cell receptor (beta chain) was determined in a study of T cell responses to AZD1222 COVID-19 vaccine. Study findings and constraints: Every sample of the repertoires postdated the peak T cell response.

This CDR3 has 18 amino acids. Germline V gene data show CDR1 as SNHLY and CDR2 as FYNNEI. V dropped 7 bases and J dropped 4 bases, with 26 bases sitting between them. Produced via immunoSEQ multiplex PCR; TCRdb's table is partial and in-frame only. The table has roughly 180,000 clones, roughly 87% seen once. As concerns this clone: Its target is unknown.

This clonotype was sampled from an adult in good health. This sample comprised peripheral blood, obtained on day 0 of AZD1222 vaccination. This chain uses TRBV2 with TRBJ1-3; weak D call: TRBD1 (5 bases). The CDR3 DNA reads TGTGCCAGCACCCGAAGAGGGGCAGCAACCTGGCGGGGAAACACCATATATTTT. Its protein product is CASTRRGAATWRGNTIYF.